This T cell receptor beta chain was captured by sequencing in a study of blood T cells in healthy people across ages. This clonotype came up a few times. Next came a second PCR, run for about 6 to 12 cycles, which used a sample-barcoded 5' primer along with a J-beta primer mix. TCRdb redid the calling of the 5' RACE reads with MiXCR, one entry per CDR3 protein. Altogether some 780,000 distinct CDR3 sequences are present, roughly three fifths being singletons, with the ten largest covering roughly 25%. The receptor's source is a man aged 35 to 55 in good health. Sequences were obtained from blood.

For the CDR3, the DNA is TGTGCCACCAGCAGAGTGGGTAATGAGCAGTTCTTC. Translation gives CATSRVGNEQFF. The genes are TRBV15 and TRBJ2-1; D uncertain. Germline V gene data show CDR1 as LNHNV and CDR2 as YYDKDF (reference sequence). Trimming took off 1 base at V and 7 bases at J, with 5 bases between the two ends. The CDR3 has 12 amino acids.